Listed below are T cell receptor beta chains from one sample, sequenced in a study of cytomegalovirus exposure and HLA in healthy donors. Clones were read by immunoSEQ multiplex PCR, and TCRdb kept only the in-frame ones, dropping some. The data hold about 130,000 clones, with 65% to 90% observed a single time. Specimen: PBMCs. These receptors originate from a man aged 18 to 29 in good health and CMV-seronegative. CDR3s include the opening cysteine and the closing phenylalanine or tryptophan. A D gene is named only where the DNA matches it firmly. A row's size may be missing; if present it is once, few, many or a size class.

D: .
size: .
J: TRBJ1-2
V: TRBV12-5
DNA: TGTGCTAGTGGTTTGACAGGGTACCGCTACACCTTC
CDR3: CASGLTGYRYTF

D: .
size: .
J: TRBJ1-1
V: TRBV7-9
DNA: TGTGCCAGCACCCCCGGGGGGACTGAAGCTTTCTTT
CDR3: CASTPGGTEAFF

D: TRBD2
size: .
J: TRBJ2-7
V: TRBV5-4
DNA: TGTGCCAGCAGCCCTGCCTTGGCGGGGGAGGTCTACGAGCAGTACTTC
CDR3: CASSPALAGEVYEQYF

D: TRBD2
size: few
J: TRBJ2-3
V: TRBV10-2
DNA: TGCGCCAGCATGTTAGCGGGGTCAGATACGCAGTATTTT
CDR3: CASMLAGSDTQYF

D: .
size: once
J: TRBJ1-1
V: TRBV18
DNA: TGTGCCAGCTCACCAGCACAGGGGAACACTGAAGCTTTCTTT
CDR3: CASSPAQGNTEAFF

D: TRBD2
size: .
J: TRBJ2-5
V: TRBV7-9
DNA: TGTGCCAGCAGTCTTACTCAGCGGGGGGGTCAAGAGACCCAGTACTTC
CDR3: CASSLTQRGGQETQYF

D: .
size: .
J: TRBJ2-3
V: TRBV5-8
DNA: TGTGCCAGCAGCTTGGCAGACACAGATACGCAGTATTTT
CDR3: CASSLADTDTQYF

D: .
size: few
J: TRBJ1-1
V: TRBV4-1
DNA: TGCGCCAGCAGCCAAGAGAGTTACACTGAAGCTTTCTTT
CDR3: CASSQESYTEAFF

D: .
size: .
J: TRBJ2-7
V: TRBV6-6
DNA: TGTGCCAGCCGGTCTATTTACGAGCAGTACTTC
CDR3: CASRSIYEQYF

D: .
size: .
J: TRBJ2-5
V: TRBV10-3
DNA: TGTGCCATCAGTTTGACTAGGCAAGAGACCCAGTACTTC
CDR3: CAISLTRQETQYF

D: .
size: .
J: TRBJ1-1
V: TRBV19
DNA: TGTGCCAGTAGTATAGTGTTCCGACTCCTGAACACTGAAGCTTTCTTT
CDR3: CASSIVFRLLNTEAFF

D: TRBD1
size: .
J: TRBJ2-7
V: TRBV5-6
DNA: TGTGCCAGCAGCCCCGGGACAGGGCCCGAGCAGTACTTC
CDR3: CASSPGTGPEQYF

D: .
size: .
J: TRBJ1-2
V: TRBV4-3
DNA: TGCGCCAGCAGCCAAGAAGGCGCCTGGAGGCTCCTCACCTTC
CDR3: CASSQEGAWRLLTF

D: .
size: .
J: TRBJ2-5
V: TRBV30
DNA: TGTGCCTGGAGTGTGGGCTACCAAGAGACCCAGTACTTC
CDR3: CAWSVGYQETQYF

D: TRBD1
size: few
J: TRBJ1-3
V: TRBV5-6
DNA: TGTGCCAGCAGAATACAGGGGCAAGGATGGACAGACACCATATATTTT
CDR3: CASRIQGQGWTDTIYF

D: .
size: .
J: TRBJ1-2
V: TRBV5-6
DNA: TGTGCCAGCTGGACGGGGGTATCTAACTATGGCTACACCTTC
CDR3: CASWTGVSNYGYTF

D: .
size: .
J: TRBJ2-5
V: TRBV7-6
DNA: TGTGCCAGCAGCCCGCTGGTGGCTAGGGGGGGGATGGACCAAGAGACCCAGTACTTC
CDR3: CASSPLVARGGMDQETQYF

D: .
size: .
J: TRBJ2-7
V: TRBV6-5
DNA: TGTGCCAGCAGTTGGGGGCCCATCTACGAGCAGTACTTC
CDR3: CASSWGPIYEQYF

D: TRBD2
size: .
J: TRBJ2-7
V: TRBV2
DNA: TGTGCCAGCAAAGCGACTAGCGGGGGGAACTACGAGCAGTACTTC
CDR3: CASKATSGGNYEQYF

D: .
size: once
J: TRBJ2-7
V: TRBV6-1
DNA: TGTGCCACCCGTGGGCAGATCTACGAGCAGTACTTC
CDR3: CATRGQIYEQYF

D: .
size: .
J: TRBJ2-7
V: TRBV7-2
DNA: TGTGCCAGCAGCTTACCAGGGGTTTACTACGAGCAGTACTTC
CDR3: CASSLPGVYYEQYF

D: TRBD2
size: .
J: TRBJ2-3
V: TRBV5-6
DNA: TGTGCCAGCAGCCGTGGTTTCGGGGGGGAGGCAGATACGCAGTATTTT
CDR3: CASSRGFGGEADTQYF

D: TRBD1
size: .
J: TRBJ1-1
V: TRBV19
DNA: TGTGCCAGTAGTTTACCCGGGACAGGGTTACACACTGAAGCTTTCTTT
CDR3: CASSLPGTGLHTEAFF

D: .
size: .
J: TRBJ1-2
V: TRBV9
DNA: TGTGCCAGCAGCGTAGCTGGGCGGAGGCTAGGGGGCTACACCTTC
CDR3: CASSVAGRRLGGYTF

D: .
size: .
J: TRBJ1-5
V: TRBV20-1
DNA: TGCAGTGCAGCCGGGGATCAGCCCCAGCATTTT
CDR3: CSAAGDQPQHF

D: .
size: .
J: TRBJ2-1
V: TRBV27
DNA: TGTGCCAGCAGAAATCAACCGGGACTTCTCAATGAGCAGTTCTTC
CDR3: CASRNQPGLLNEQFF

D: .
size: .
J: TRBJ1-5
V: TRBV28
DNA: TGTGCCAGCAGTTTGCGAGGGGGAGGCAATCAGCCCCAGCATTTT
CDR3: CASSLRGGGNQPQHF

D: TRBD2
size: .
J: TRBJ2-7
V: TRBV7-9
DNA: TGTGCCAGCAGCCAATCATCGACTAGCGGGACCTTTCGCGCCTACGAGCAGTACTTC
CDR3: CASSQSSTSGTFRAYEQYF

D: TRBD1
size: .
J: TRBJ1-1
V: TRBV4-3
DNA: TGCGCCAGCAGCCCGACAGGGGGGGACACTGAAGCTTTCTTT
CDR3: CASSPTGGDTEAFF

D: .
size: .
J: TRBJ2-6
V: TRBV16
DNA: TGTGCCAGCAGCCATCCAGGGGATGGTGGGGCCAACGTCCTGACTTTC
CDR3: CASSHPGDGGANVLTF

D: TRBD1
size: .
J: TRBJ1-2
V: TRBV18
DNA: TGTGCCAGCTCACAGACAGGGGCTAACTATGGCTACACCTTC
CDR3: CASSQTGANYGYTF

D: .
size: .
J: TRBJ1-2
V: TRBV13
DNA: TGTGCCAGCAGCTTGTTGACAGGCCGAGCTAACTATGGCTACACCTTC
CDR3: CASSLLTGRANYGYTF

D: TRBD1
size: .
J: TRBJ2-1
V: TRBV5-4
DNA: TGTGCCAGCAGCTCGGCAGGGGGTAGCGTTATTGTCAATGAGCAGTTCTTC
CDR3: CASSSAGGSVIVNEQFF

D: TRBD1
size: .
J: TRBJ2-7
V: TRBV9
DNA: TGTGCCAGCAGCGTGAGCCCGGGACAGGCCAGCTCCTACGAGCAGTACTTC
CDR3: CASSVSPGQASSYEQYF

D: .
size: .
J: TRBJ1-2
V: TRBV7-3
DNA: TGTGCCAGCAGCCCAGGGGATGGCTACACCTTC
CDR3: CASSPGDGYTF

D: .
size: .
J: TRBJ2-2
V: TRBV6-5
DNA: TGTGCCAGCCACACAGGGAACACCGGGGAGCTGTTTTTT
CDR3: CASHTGNTGELFF

D: .
size: few
J: TRBJ1-4
V: TRBV28
DNA: TGTGCCAGCAGTGTCTCGGACTCAAAGAATGAAAAACTGTTTTTT
CDR3: CASSVSDSKNEKLFF

D: TRBD1
size: few
J: TRBJ1-2
V: TRBV6-5
DNA: TGTGCCAGCAGCAAGCCGGGACAGGGGGCTCGAGGCTACACCTTC
CDR3: CASSKPGQGARGYTF

D: .
size: .
J: TRBJ2-7
V: TRBV7-6
DNA: TGTGCCAGCAGCTTAGCGTCGGGGACCTACGAGCAGTACTTC
CDR3: CASSLASGTYEQYF

D: TRBD1
size: once
J: TRBJ2-7
V: TRBV9
DNA: TGTGCCAGCAGCCCCGGGACAGTACCTTACGAGCAGTACTTC
CDR3: CASSPGTVPYEQYF

D: TRBD1
size: .
J: TRBJ1-1
V: TRBV9
DNA: TGTGCCAGCAGCGTGAGACAGGGGGAGAACACTGAAGCTTTCTTT
CDR3: CASSVRQGENTEAFF

D: TRBD1
size: .
J: TRBJ1-1
V: TRBV30
DNA: TGTGCCTGGATCTCGGGACAGGGTGCATCAGCTTTCTTT
CDR3: CAWISGQGASAFF

D: .
size: .
J: TRBJ2-7
V: TRBV25-1
DNA: TGTGCCAGCAGTTCATCCTGGGAGGCGACCCTCTACGAGCAGTACTTC
CDR3: CASSSSWEATLYEQYF

D: .
size: .
J: TRBJ2-3
V: TRBV10-3
DNA: TGTGCCATCAGTGAACTGGCAGATACGCAGTATTTT
CDR3: CAISELADTQYF

D: TRBD1
size: few
J: TRBJ2-3
V: TRBV6-1
DNA: TGTGCCAGCCAAAAGGGACAGCTTAGCACAGATACGCAGTATTTT
CDR3: CASQKGQLSTDTQYF

D: .
size: few
J: TRBJ1-1
V: TRBV6-5
DNA: TGTGCCAGCAGTTACACCATACAGGGTGGCACTGAAGCTTTCTTT
CDR3: CASSYTIQGGTEAFF

D: TRBD1
size: few
J: TRBJ2-7
V: TRBV30
DNA: TGTGCCTGGAGTAGGGACAGGTCCTACGAGCAGTACTTC
CDR3: CAWSRDRSYEQYF

D: .
size: .
J: TRBJ2-7
V: TRBV7-8
DNA: TGTGCCAGCAGCTACGGCGGAAAGGAGCAGTACTTC
CDR3: CASSYGGKEQYF

D: TRBD1
size: .
J: TRBJ1-1
V: TRBV6-5
DNA: TGTGCCAGCAGCCGAGGGACAGGGGTGAACACTGAAGCTTTCTTT
CDR3: CASSRGTGVNTEAFF

D: .
size: .
J: TRBJ2-5
V: TRBV6-5
DNA: TGTGCCAGCACCCAAAGGGGGACCCAGTACTTC
CDR3: CASTQRGTQYF

D: .
size: .
J: TRBJ1-3
V: TRBV7-2
DNA: TGTGCCAGCAGCCTTGGGATCATAGGGGGCTCTGGAAACACCATATATTTT
CDR3: CASSLGIIGGSGNTIYF

D: TRBD1
size: .
J: TRBJ2-7
V: TRBV10-3
DNA: TGTGCCATCAGTGTGTACCGGGACAGGGGGACCTACGAGCAGTACTTC
CDR3: CAISVYRDRGTYEQYF

D: TRBD1
size: .
J: TRBJ1-6
V: TRBV5-1
DNA: TGCGCCAGCAGACCCCTGACCGGGACAGGTTCACCCCTCCACTTT
CDR3: CASRPLTGTGSPLHF

D: TRBD2
size: few
J: TRBJ2-1
V: TRBV10-2
DNA: TGCGCCACCCTACCTTGGACTAGCGGGGGCTACAATGAGCAGTTCTTC
CDR3: CATLPWTSGGYNEQFF

D: .
size: .
J: TRBJ1-4
V: TRBV2
DNA: TGTGCCAGCACGCGAGTCGAGGCAACTAATGAAAAACTGTTTTTT
CDR3: CASTRVEATNEKLFF

D: TRBD1
size: .
J: TRBJ2-2
V: TRBV27
DNA: TGTGCCAGCAGTTCCACTGCGGACAGGGGGAGAGGGGAGCTGTTTTTT
CDR3: CASSSTADRGRGELFF

D: .
size: .
J: TRBJ2-7
V: TRBV4-1
DNA: TGCGCCAGCAGCCCCCCAGGGTCTTCCTATGAGCAGTACTTC
CDR3: CASSPPGSSYEQYF

D: TRBD1
size: .
J: TRBJ2-7
V: TRBV11-2
DNA: TGTGCCAGCAGCTTACGGAAAGCCCTTAGGACAGGGGCCTACGAGCAGTACTTC
CDR3: CASSLRKALRTGAYEQYF